A single sample gave rise to the 2 T cell receptor beta chains below, sequenced in a study of cytomegalovirus exposure and HLA in healthy donors. Vbeta (60) and Jbeta (13) primers were used in the PCR. Sequenced by immunoSEQ multiplex PCR; TCRdb stores in-frame clones only, minus some. The sample has about 25,000 clones; roughly 79% are singletons. Sequencing used PBMCs. The receptors shown here come from a male donor in good health and CMV-seronegative.

The chain links TRBV5-1 to TRBJ2-7, with TRBD2 matching 9 bases. The junction had 2 bases not matched to a gene; V was cut back by 0 bases and J by 1 base. CDR1 and CDR2 (germline): SGHRS, YFSETQ. There are 15 residues in the CDR3. The CDR3 DNA sequence: TGCGCCAGCAGCTTGGTTAGCGGGGGATCCTACGAGCAGTACTTC. Residues: CASSLVSGGSYEQYF. Filled out from reference TRBV5-1 and TRBJ2-7, the complete variable domain reads KAGVTQTPRYLIKTRGQQVTLSCSPISGHRSVSWYQQTPGQGLQFLFEYFSETQRNKGNFPGRFSGRQFSNSRSEMNVSTLELGDSALYLCASSLVSGGSYEQYFGPGTRLTVT.

The chain is built from TRBV7-2 and TRBJ2-7, with D possibly TRBD1 on 7 matching bases. CDR1 is SGHTA and CDR2 is FQGNSA in the germline V gene. The CDR3 is 13 amino acids. V shed 4 bases and J shed 6 bases, with 13 bases lying between them. For the CDR3, the DNA is TGTGCCAGCAGCTCAAACCAGGGGGGCGAGCAGTACTTC. This translates into CASSSNQGGEQYF.